This TCR beta chain was captured by sequencing in a study of identical twins. Broader study findings: An excess of low generation probability was shown by twin-shared out-of-frame alpha sequences.

This clonotype appeared many times. As yet, its antigen is unknown. Healthy Caucasians were all of the donors. A universal primer site came from template switching; cDNA carried unique molecular identifiers. TCRdb used MiXCR to reprocess the 5' RACE reads, holding one entry per CDR3 protein. The table shows roughly 540,000 distinct CDR3 sequences, with 22% occurring only once. V dropped 7 bases and J dropped 0 bases, with 19 bases sitting between them. This CDR3 has 15 residues. The germline CDR1 and CDR2 sequences are SQVTM and ANQGSEA. This sample also belongs to another study, concerning T cells expressing NK-cell markers. That report adds: HCMV serostatus: most of the eight sequenced donors positive, one negative.

The chain couples TRBV29-1 to TRBJ2-7; tentatively, D is TRBD2 (6 bases). Source material: CD4+ T cells sorted from blood. The receptor's source is a woman aged 18-29 years in good health. This CDR3 reads CSGGDSATSSYEQYF. The CDR3 DNA is TGCAGCGGGGGGGATAGCGCTACGAGCTCCTACGAGCAGTACTTC.